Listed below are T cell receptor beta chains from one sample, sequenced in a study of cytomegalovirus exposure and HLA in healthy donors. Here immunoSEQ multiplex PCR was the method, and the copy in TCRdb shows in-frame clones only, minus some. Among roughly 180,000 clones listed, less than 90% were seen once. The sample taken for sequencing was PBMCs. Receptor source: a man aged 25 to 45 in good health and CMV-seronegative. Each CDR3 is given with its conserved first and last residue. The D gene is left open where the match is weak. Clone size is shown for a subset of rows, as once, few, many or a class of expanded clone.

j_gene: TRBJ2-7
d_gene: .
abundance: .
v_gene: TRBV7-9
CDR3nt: TGTTCCAGCAGCTTAGTGGTGGGGAGCTCCTACGAGCAGTACTTC
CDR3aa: CSSSLVVGSSYEQYF

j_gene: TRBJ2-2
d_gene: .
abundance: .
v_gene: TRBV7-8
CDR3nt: TGTGCCAGCAGCTCCCGAGGAGCCCTGAACACCGGGGAGCTGTTTTTT
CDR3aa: CASSSRGALNTGELFF

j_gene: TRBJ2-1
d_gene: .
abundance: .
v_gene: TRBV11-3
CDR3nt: TGTGCCAGCAGCTTAGACTCTCTGGGGTTCGGGAGTGAGCAGCTCTTC
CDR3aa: CASSLDSLGFGSEQLF

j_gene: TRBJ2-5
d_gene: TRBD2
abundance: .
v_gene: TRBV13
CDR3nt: TGTGCCAGCAGCTTAGGGGGACTAGACCCCAAAGAGACCCAGTACTTC
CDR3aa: CASSLGGLDPKETQYF

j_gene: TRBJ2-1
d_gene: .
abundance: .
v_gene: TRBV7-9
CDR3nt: TGTGCCAGCAGCTTAGACGGGTGGGACACTAATGAGCAGTTCTTC
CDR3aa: CASSLDGWDTNEQFF

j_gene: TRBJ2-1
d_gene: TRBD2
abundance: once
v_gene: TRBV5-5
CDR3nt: TGTGCCAGCAGCTTTGTAGTGGCTAGCGGGACCAATGAGCAGTTCTTC
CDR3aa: CASSFVVASGTNEQFF

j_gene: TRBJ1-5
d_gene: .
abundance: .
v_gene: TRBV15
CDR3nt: TGTGCCACTAGCATGGAACAGGGAAGTCAGCCCCAGCATTTT
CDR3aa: CATSMEQGSQPQHF

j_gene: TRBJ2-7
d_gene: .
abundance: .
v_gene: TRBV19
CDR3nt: TGTGCCAGTATAGGACACTCAAGACCCTACGAGCAGTACTTC
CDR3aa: CASIGHSRPYEQYF

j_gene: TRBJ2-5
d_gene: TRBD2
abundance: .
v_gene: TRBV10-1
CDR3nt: TGCGCCAGCAGTGACGGGTATAGCGGGGGGGCCACGGAGACCCAGTACTTC
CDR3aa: CASSDGYSGGATETQYF

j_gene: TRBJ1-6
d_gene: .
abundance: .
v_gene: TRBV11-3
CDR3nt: TGTGCCAGCAGCTTAGAACAGCATTCACCCCTCCACTTT
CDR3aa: CASSLEQHSPLHF

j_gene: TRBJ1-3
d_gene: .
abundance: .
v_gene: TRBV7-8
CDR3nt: TGTGCCAGCAGCCTCAGATTGACAGGCAGCTCTGGAAACACCATATATTTT
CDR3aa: CASSLRLTGSSGNTIYF

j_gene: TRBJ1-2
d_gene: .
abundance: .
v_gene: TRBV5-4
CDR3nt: TGTGCCAGCAGCTTGGCCGGGGGGTATAACTATGGCTACACCTTC
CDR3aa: CASSLAGGYNYGYTF

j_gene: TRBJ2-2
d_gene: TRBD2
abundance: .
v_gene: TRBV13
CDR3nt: TGTGCCAGCAGCTTCCGACTAGCGGCGTACACCGGGGAGCTGTTTTTT
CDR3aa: CASSFRLAAYTGELFF

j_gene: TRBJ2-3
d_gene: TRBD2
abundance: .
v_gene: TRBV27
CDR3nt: TGTGCCAGCAGTTTCATGTCTACTAGCGGGAGTAGAGATACGCAGTATTTT
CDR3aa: CASSFMSTSGSRDTQYF

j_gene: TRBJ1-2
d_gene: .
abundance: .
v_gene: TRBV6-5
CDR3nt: TGTGCCAGCAGTTACCCGGGGGGAGATGGCTACACCTTC
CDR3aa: CASSYPGGDGYTF

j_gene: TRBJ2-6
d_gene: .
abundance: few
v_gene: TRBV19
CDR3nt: TGTGCCAGTAGTTGGGGACAAACAGGGTCCCTGAACTCTGGGGCCAACGTCCTGACTTTC
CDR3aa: CASSWGQTGSLNSGANVLTF

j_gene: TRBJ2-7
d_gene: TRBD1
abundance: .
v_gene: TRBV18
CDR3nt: TGTGCCAGCTCTCAGCCGGGACAGGGGGCGTACGAGCAGTACTTC
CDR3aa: CASSQPGQGAYEQYF

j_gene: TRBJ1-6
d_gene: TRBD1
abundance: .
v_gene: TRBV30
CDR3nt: TGTGCCTGGAGTCCGGGACAGGGCAATTCACCCCTCCACTTT
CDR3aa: CAWSPGQGNSPLHF

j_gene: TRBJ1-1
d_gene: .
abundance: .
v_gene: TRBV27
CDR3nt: TGTGCCAGCATATCTGGATGGGGAGGGACTGAAGCTTTCTTT
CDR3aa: CASISGWGGTEAFF

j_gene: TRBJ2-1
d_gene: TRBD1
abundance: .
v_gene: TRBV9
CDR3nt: TGTGCCAGCAGTGCAGGGACAGAGTACAATGAGCAGTTCTTC
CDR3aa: CASSAGTEYNEQFF

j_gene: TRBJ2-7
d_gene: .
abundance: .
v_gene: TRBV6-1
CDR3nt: TGTGCCAGCACAAACTACGAGCAGTACTTC
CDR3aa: CASTNYEQYF

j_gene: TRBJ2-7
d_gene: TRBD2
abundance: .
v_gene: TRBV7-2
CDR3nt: TGTGCCAGCAGCTTAATGTCTAGCGGGATATTGGACGAGCAGTACTTC
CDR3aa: CASSLMSSGILDEQYF

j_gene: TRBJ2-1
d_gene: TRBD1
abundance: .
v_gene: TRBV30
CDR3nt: TGTGCCTGCTCCCTAGGGACAGGGGACCCCGGCGGGCAGTTCTTC
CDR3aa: CACSLGTGDPGGQFF

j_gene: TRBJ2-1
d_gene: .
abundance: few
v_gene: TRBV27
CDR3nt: TGTGCCAGCCGGGTTTCCCACAATGAGCAGTTCTTC
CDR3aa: CASRVSHNEQFF

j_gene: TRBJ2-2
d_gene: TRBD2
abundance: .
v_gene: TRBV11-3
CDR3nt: TGTGCCAGCAGCTACATGACTAGCCTTAACACCGGGGAGCTGTTTTTT
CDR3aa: CASSYMTSLNTGELFF

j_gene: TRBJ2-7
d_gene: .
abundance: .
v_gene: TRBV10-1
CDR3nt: TGCGCCAGCAGTGCACCCGCTAACTCCTACGAGCAGTACTTC
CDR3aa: CASSAPANSYEQYF

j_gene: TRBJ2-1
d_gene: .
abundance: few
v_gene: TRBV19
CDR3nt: TGTGCCAGTAAGCCCACCGCATTCTACAATGAGCAGTTCTTC
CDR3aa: CASKPTAFYNEQFF

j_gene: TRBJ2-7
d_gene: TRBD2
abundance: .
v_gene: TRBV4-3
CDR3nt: TGCGCCAGCAGCCAAGAAGTAGCGGGAGTGGTCGAGCAGTACTTC
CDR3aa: CASSQEVAGVVEQYF

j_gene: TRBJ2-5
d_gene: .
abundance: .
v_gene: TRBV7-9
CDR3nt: TGTGCCAGCAGCTTAGGCGAGCGACAGCAAGAGACCCAGTACTTC
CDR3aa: CASSLGERQQETQYF

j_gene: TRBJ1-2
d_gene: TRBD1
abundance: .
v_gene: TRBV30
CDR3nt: TGTGCCTGGAGTGCCCACGGGACAGGCTATGGCTACACCTTC
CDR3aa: CAWSAHGTGYGYTF

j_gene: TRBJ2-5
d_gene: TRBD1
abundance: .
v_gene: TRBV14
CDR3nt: TGTGCCAGCAGCCAAGATGGGACAGTACTCCAAGAGACCCAGTACTTC
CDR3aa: CASSQDGTVLQETQYF

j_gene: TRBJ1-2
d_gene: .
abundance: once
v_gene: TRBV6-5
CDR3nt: TGTGCCAGCAGACCGACAGACACTTATGGCTACACCTTC
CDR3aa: CASRPTDTYGYTF

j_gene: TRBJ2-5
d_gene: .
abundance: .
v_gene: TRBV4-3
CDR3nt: TGCGCCAGCAGCCAAGATCGAGAAGAGACCCAGTACTTC
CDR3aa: CASSQDREETQYF

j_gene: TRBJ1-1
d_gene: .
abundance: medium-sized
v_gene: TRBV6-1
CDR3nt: TGTGCCAGCAGGTTGGGTCCGGGGACTGAAGCTTTCTTT
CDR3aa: CASRLGPGTEAFF

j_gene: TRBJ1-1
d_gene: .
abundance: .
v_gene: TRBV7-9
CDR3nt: TGTGCCAGCAGCTTCGACAGCGGGGGAGCTGAAGCTTTCTTT
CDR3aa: CASSFDSGGAEAFF

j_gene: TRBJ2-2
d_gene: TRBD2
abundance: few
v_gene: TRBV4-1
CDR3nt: TGCGCCAGCAGCCAAGCCGAGGGAGCGGGGGTCACCGGGGAGCTGTTTTTT
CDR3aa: CASSQAEGAGVTGELFF

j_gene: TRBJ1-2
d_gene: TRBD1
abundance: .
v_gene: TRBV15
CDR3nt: TGTGCCACCAGCAGTAGACAGGGTGGGTGGAATGGCTACACCTTC
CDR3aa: CATSSRQGGWNGYTF

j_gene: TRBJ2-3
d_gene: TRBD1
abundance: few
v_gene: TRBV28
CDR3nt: TGTGCCAGCAGTTCGCTCAAAGGGACAGTAAGCACAGATACGCAGTATTTT
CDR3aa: CASSSLKGTVSTDTQYF

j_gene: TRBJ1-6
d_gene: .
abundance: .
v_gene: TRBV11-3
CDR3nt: TGTGCCAGCAGCTTAGAGGAGTATTCACCCCTCCACTTT
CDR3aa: CASSLEEYSPLHF

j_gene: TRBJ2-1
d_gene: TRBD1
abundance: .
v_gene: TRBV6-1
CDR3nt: TGTGCCAGCAGTGAGGCTACCGGGACAGACCTTTACAATGAGCAGTTCTTC
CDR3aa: CASSEATGTDLYNEQFF

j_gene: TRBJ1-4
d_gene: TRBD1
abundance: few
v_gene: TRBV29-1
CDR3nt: TGCAGCGCACAAACAGGGGGCTCGACTAATGAAAAACTGTTTTTT
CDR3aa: CSAQTGGSTNEKLFF

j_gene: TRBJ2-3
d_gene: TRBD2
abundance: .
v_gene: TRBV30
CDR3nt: TGTGCCTGGACTTCGGTTAGCGGGAGAGTTGATACGCAGTATTTT
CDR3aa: CAWTSVSGRVDTQYF

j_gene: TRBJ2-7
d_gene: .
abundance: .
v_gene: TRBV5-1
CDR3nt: TGCGCCAGCAGCCCCGAGGTGAACTACGAGCAGTACTTC
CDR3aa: CASSPEVNYEQYF

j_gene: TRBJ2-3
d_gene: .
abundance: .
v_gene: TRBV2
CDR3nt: TGTGCCAGCGGGAGAGGATCGAGGGGCACAGATACGCAGTATTTT
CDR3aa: CASGRGSRGTDTQYF

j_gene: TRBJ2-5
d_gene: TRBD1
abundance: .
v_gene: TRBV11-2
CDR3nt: TGTGCCAGCAGCTTAGTTGGGACAGGGGTGCGGGAGACCCAGTACTTC
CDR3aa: CASSLVGTGVRETQYF

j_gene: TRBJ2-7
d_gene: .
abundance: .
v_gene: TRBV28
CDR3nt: TGTGCCAGCAGAAGTCAGGGAGGATCCTACGAGCAGTACTTC
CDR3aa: CASRSQGGSYEQYF

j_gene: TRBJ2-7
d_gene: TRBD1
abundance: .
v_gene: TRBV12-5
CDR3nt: TGTGCTAGTGGTACCGGGACAGGGTACAACGAGCAGTACTTC
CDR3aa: CASGTGTGYNEQYF

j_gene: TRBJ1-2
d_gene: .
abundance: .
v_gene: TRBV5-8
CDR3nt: TGTGCCAGCAGCCCATACAGGGACAACTATGGCTACACCTTC
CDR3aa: CASSPYRDNYGYTF

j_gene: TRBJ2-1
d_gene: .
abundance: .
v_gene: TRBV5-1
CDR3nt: TGCGCCAGCGGCTTGATATCACAGGATCTTGAGCAGTTCTTC
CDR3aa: CASGLISQDLEQFF

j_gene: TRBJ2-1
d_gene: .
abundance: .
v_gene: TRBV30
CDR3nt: TGTGCCTGGAGTCGTTCTATTGAGCAGTTCTTC
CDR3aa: CAWSRSIEQFF

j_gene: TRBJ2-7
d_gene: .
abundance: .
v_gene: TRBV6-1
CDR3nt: TGTGCCAGCAGTGAAGGGGCATCGAGCTCCTACGAGCAGTACTTC
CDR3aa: CASSEGASSSYEQYF